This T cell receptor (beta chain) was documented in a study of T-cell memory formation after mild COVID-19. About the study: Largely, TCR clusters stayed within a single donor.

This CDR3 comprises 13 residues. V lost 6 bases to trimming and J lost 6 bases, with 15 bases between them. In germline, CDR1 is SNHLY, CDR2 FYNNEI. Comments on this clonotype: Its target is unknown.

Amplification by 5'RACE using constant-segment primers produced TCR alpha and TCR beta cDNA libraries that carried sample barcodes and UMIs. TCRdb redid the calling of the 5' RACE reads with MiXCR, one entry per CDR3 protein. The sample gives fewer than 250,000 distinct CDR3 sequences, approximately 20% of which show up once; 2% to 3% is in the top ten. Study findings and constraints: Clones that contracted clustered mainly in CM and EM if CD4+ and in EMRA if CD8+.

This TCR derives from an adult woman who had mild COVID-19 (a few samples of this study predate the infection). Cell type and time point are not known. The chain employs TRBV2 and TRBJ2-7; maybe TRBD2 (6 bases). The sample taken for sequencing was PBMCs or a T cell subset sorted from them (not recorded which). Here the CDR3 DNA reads TGTGCCAGCAGCCGCAGCGGAGGGACCGAGCAGTACTTC. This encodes CASSRSGGTEQYF.